One and the same sample provided the 5 T cell receptor beta chains below, sequenced in a study of blood T cells in healthy people across ages. PCR was performed a second time for about 7 to 11 cycles using a sample-barcoded 5' primer and a J-beta primer mix. TCRdb passed the 5' RACE reads through MiXCR, listing each CDR3 protein once. This repertoire shows roughly 800,000 distinct CDR3 sequences, 20% to 30% found once; its top ten account for 3%. The sample was also linked to a second study, of T cells of mothers and their children.

Sequencing was performed on blood. Receptors originate from a boy between 10 and 17 years old in good health.

CDR3 in amino acids: CASSFMSAGGWYGYTF. The DNA for the CDR3 is TGTGCCAGCAGCTTCATGTCGGCAGGGGGTTGGTATGGCTACACCTTC. The chain carries TRBV5-6 and TRBJ1-2, with 7 nucleotides matching TRBD1. The CDR3 has 16 residues. CDR1 and CDR2 from the germline V gene are SGHDT and YYEEEE. V dropped 2 bases and J dropped 5; count of bases not matched to a gene: 12.

This clonotype has a count of ten or more. The chain uses TRBV28 and TRBJ2-7, with D unresolved. The CDR3 is 13 amino acids. Germline CDR1 and CDR2: MDHEN and SYDVKM. V gave up 3 bases and J gave up 0 bases, with 6 bases separating them. The CDR3 nucleotides are TGTGCCAGCAGTTTGGAGAGCTCCTACGAGCAGTACTTC. Encoded protein: CASSLESSYEQYF.

The chain employs TRBV12-5 and TRBJ2-2, with 7 bases matching TRBD1. From germline, CDR1 is LGHNT and CDR2 FRNRAP. The CDR3 spans 17 residues. Germline trimming cut 2 bases from V and 1 base from J; bases unmatched to any gene: 7. CDR3 region: CASGLTLRTGNTGELFF. As DNA, the CDR3 is TGTGCTAGTGGTTTGACCCTCCGGACAGGGAACACCGGGGAGCTGTTTTTT.

The CDR3 nucleotides read TGTGCCAGCAGGGACAGGGGGCAAGATGAAAAACTGTTTTTT. It is translated as CASRDRGQDEKLFF. The chain couples TRBV3-1 to TRBJ1-4, with 11 bases matching TRBD1. The CDR3 consists of 14 residues. The ends lost 6 bases at V and 6 bases at J; junction bases unmatched: 3. Germline V gives CDR1 LGHDT, CDR2 YNNKEL (reference sequence).

The V call is TRBV15, the J call TRBJ2-4, with TRBD1 as a possible D gene (6 bases). The CDR3 spans 14 residues. The V gene lost 5 bases and the J gene lost 4 bases, with 12 bases spanning the gap. Germline V CDR1 and CDR2: LNHNV, YYDKDF (reference sequence). The CDR3 reads CATSEGTPKNIQYF. In DNA form, the CDR3 reads TGTGCCACCAGCGAGGGGACACCGAAAAACATTCAGTACTTC.